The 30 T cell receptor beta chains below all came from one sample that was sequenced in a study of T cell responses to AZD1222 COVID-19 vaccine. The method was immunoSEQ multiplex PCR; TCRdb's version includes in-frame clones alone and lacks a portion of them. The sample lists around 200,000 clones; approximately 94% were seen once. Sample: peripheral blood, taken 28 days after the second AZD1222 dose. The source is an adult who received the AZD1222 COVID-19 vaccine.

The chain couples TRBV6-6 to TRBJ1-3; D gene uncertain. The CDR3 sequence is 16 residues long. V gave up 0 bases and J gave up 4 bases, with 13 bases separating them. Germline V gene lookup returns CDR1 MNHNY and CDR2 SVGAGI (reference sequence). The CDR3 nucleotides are TGTGCCAGCAGTTACTCGATAGGGATTTCAGGAAACACCATATATTTT. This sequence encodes CASSYSIGISGNTIYF.

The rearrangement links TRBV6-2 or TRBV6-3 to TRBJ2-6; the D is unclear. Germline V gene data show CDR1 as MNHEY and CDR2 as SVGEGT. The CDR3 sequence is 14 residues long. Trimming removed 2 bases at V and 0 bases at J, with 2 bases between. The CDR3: CASSYSSGANVLTF. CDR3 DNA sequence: TGTGCCAGCAGTTACAGCTCTGGGGCCAACGTCCTGACTTTC.

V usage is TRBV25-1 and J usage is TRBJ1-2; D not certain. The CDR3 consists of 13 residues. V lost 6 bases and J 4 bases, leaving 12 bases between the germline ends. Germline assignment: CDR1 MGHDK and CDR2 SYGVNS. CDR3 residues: CASRHEHSYGYTF. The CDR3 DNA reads TGTGCCAGCAGACATGAACACTCCTATGGCTACACCTTC.

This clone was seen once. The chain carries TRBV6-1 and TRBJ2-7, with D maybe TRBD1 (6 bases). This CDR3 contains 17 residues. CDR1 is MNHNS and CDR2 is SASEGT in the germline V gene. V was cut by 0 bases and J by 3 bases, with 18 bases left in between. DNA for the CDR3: TGTGCCAGCAGTGAAGCGGTTGTACAGGGTGGAAACTACGAGCAGTACTTC. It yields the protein CASSEAVVQGGNYEQYF.

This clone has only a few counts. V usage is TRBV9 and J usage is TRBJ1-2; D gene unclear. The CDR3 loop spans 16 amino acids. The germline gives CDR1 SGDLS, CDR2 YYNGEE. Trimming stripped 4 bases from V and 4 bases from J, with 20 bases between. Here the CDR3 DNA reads TGTGCCAGCAGCCTCCTGGAGAGGCCGATTATCTATGGCTACACCTTC. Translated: CASSLLERPIIYGYTF.

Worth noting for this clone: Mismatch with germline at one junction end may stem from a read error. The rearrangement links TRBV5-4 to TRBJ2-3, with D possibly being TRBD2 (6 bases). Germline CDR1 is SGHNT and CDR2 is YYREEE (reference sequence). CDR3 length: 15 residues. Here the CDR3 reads CASSLGRQTTDTQYF. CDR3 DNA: TGTGCCAGCAGTTTGGGGAGGCAGACCACAGATACGCAGTATTTT.

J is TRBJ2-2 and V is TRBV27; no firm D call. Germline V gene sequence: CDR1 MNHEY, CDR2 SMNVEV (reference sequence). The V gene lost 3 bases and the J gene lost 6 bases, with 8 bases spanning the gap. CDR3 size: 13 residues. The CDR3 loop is CASSFPRSGELFF. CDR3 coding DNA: TGTGCCAGCAGTTTTCCGAGGTCCGGGGAGCTGTTTTTT.

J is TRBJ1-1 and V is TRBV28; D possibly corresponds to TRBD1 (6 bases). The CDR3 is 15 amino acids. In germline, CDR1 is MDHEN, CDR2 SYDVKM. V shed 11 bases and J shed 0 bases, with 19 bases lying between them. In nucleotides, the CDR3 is TGTGCCTCTGGGGGCCAGGGTACCATGAACACTGAAGCTTTCTTT. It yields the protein CASGGQGTMNTEAFF.

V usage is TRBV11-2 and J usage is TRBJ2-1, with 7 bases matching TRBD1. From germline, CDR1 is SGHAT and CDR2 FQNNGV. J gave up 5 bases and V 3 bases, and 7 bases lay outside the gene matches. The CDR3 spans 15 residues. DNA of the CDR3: TGTGCCAGCAGCTTTGTGACAGGGACCCACAATGAGCAGTTCTTC. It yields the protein CASSFVTGTHNEQFF.

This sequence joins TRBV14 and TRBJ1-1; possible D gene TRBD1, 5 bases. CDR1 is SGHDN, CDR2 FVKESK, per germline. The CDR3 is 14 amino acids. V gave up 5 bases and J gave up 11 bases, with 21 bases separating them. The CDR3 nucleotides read TGTGCCAGCAGCGCGGGACTTACAACCTCCGTGGCTTTCTTT. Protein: CASSAGLTTSVAFF.

CDR3 sequence (DNA): TGCGCCAGCGGCCCATACCCCTGGTCGAAAGTCACAGATACGCAGTATTTT. It codes for CASGPYPWSKVTDTQYF. J is TRBJ2-3 and V is TRBV5-1, with D uncertain. V lost 7 bases and J lost 2, with 23 bases in between. Germline V CDR1 and CDR2: SGHRS, YFSETQ. This CDR3 comprises 17 residues.

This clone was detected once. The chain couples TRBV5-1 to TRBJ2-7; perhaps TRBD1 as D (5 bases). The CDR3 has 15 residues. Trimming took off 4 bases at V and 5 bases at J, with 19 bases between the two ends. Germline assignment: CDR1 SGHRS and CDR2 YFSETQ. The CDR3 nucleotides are TGCGCCAGCAGCCTTCAGGCAAGGATGACAGACGAGCAGTACTTC. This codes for CASSLQARMTDEQYF. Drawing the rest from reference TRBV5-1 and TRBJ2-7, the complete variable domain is KAGVTQTPRYLIKTRGQQVTLSCSPISGHRSVSWYQQTPGQGLQFLFEYFSETQRNKGNFPGRFSGRQFSNSRSEMNVSTLELGDSALYLCASSLQARMTDEQYFGPGTRLTVT.

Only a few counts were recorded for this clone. The CDR3 DNA reads TGCAGCGTTACCCAGGGGGCCTCTGGAAACACCATATATTTT. This encodes CSVTQGASGNTIYF. The rearrangement links TRBV29-1 to TRBJ1-3; 8 bases match TRBD1. The CDR3 totals 14 residues. Germline CDR1 reads SQVTM; CDR2 reads ANQGSEA. J lost 0 bases, V lost 5 bases, and 3 bases had no gene match.

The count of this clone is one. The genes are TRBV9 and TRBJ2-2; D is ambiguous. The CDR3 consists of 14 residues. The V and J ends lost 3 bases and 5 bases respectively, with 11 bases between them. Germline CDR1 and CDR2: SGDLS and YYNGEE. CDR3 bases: TGTGCCAGCAGCGCCAGAGGAGTTACCGGGGAGCTGTTTTTT. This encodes CASSARGVTGELFF.

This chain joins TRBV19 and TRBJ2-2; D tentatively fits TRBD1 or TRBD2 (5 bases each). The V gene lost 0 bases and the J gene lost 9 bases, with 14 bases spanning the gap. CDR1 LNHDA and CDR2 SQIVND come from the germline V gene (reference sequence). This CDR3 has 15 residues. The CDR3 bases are TGTGCCAGTAGTATAGATGGGGCAGGGAGCTGGGAGCTGTTTTTT. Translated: CASSIDGAGSWELFF. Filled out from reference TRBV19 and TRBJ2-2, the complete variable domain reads DGGITQSPKYLFRKEGQNVTLSCEQNLNHDAMYWYRQDPGQGLRLIYYSQIVNDFQKGDIAEGYSVSREKKESFPLTVTSAQKNPTAFYLCASSIDGAGSWELFFGEGSRLTVL.

CDR3 in amino acids: CASSNTGRWDGYTF. The DNA of the CDR3 is TGTGCCAGCAGCAACACAGGGAGGTGGGATGGCTACACCTTC. V usage is TRBV21-1 and J usage is TRBJ1-2. TRBV21-1 is given as a pseudogene. The CDR3 loop spans 14 amino acids.

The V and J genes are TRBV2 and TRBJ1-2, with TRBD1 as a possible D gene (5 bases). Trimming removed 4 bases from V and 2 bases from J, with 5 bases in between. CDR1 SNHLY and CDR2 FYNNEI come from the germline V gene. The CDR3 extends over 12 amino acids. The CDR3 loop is CASSGGNYGYTF. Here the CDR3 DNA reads TGTGCCAGCAGTGGGGGGAACTATGGCTACACCTTC.

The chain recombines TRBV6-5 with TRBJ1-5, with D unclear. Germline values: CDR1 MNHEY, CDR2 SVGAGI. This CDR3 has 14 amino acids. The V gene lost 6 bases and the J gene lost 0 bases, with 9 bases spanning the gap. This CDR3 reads CASRARGSNQPQHF. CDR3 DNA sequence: TGTGCCAGCAGGGCGCGAGGTAGCAATCAGCCCCAGCATTTT.

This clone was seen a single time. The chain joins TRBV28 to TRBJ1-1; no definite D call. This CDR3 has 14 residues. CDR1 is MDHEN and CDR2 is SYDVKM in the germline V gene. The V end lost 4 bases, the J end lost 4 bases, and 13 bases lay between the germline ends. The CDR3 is CASSSQVYPTEAFF. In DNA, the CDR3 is TGTGCCAGCAGTTCTCAGGTGTATCCCACTGAAGCTTTCTTT.

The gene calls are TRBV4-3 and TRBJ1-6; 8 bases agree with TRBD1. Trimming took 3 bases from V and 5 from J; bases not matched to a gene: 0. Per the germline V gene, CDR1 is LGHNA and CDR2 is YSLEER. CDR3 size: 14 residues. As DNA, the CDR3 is TGCGCCAGCAGCCAGGGACAGGATAATTCACCCCTCCACTTT. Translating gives CASSQGQDNSPLHF.

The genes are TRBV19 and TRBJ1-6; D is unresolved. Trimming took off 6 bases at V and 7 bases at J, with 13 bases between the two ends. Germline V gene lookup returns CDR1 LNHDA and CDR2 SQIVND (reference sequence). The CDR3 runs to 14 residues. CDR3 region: CASSPGYHNSPLHF. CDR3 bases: TGTGCCAGTAGCCCCGGGTACCACAATTCACCCCTCCACTTT.

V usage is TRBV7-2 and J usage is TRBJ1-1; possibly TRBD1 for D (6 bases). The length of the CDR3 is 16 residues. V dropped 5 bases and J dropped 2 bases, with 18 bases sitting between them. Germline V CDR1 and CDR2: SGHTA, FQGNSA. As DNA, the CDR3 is TGTGCCAGCAGCCTATACTGGACAGAGATAAACACTGAAGCTTTCTTT. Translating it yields CASSLYWTEINTEAFF.

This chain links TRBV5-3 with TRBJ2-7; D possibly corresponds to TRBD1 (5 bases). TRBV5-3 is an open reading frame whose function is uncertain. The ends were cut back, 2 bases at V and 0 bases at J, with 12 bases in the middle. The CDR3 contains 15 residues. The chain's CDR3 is CARSFRQFSSYEQYF. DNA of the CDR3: TGTGCCAGAAGCTTCCGACAGTTTAGCTCCTACGAGCAGTACTTC.

DNA of the CDR3: TGTGCCAGCAGCTTAGCTATACGGCCTAATGAAAAACTGTTTTTT. This codes for CASSLAIRPNEKLFF. The gene calls are TRBV7-9 and TRBJ1-4; D not resolved. Between the trimmed V and J ends, which lost 0 bases and 3 bases, there was a span of 8 bases. CDR1 and CDR2 from the germline V gene are SEHNR and FQNEAQ (reference sequence). CDR3 length: 15 amino acids.

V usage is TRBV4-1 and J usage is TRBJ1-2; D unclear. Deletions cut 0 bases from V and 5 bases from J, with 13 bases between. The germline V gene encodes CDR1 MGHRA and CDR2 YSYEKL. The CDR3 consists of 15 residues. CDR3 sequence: CASSQDRVYMYGYTF. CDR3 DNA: TGCGCCAGCAGCCAAGATAGGGTTTATATGTATGGCTACACCTTC.

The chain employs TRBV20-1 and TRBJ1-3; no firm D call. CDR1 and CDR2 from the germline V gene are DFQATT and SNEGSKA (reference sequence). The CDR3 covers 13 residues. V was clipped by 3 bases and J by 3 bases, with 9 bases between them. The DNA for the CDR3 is TGCAGTGCTAGTCCTAGAAGTGGAAACACCATATATTTT. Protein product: CSASPRSGNTIYF.

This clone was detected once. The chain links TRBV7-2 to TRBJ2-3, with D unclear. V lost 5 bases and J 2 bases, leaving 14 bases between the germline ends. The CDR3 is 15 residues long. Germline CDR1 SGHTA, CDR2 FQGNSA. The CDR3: CASSQQQPTTDTQYF. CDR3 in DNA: TGTGCCAGCAGCCAGCAGCAACCGACCACAGATACGCAGTATTTT.

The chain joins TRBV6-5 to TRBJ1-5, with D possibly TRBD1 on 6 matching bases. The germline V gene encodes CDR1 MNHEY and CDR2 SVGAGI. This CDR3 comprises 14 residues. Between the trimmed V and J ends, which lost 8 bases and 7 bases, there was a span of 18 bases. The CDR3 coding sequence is TGTGCCAGCCATACTACAGGGAGGGGACAGCCCCAGCATTTT. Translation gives CASHTTGRGQPQHF.

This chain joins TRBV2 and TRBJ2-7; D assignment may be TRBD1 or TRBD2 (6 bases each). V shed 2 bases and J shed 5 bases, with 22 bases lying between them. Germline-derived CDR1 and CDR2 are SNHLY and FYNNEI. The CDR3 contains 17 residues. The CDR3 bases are TGTGCCAGCAGTGAATTGACAGGTGCAACTTGGAGGGACGAGCAGTACTTC. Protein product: CASSELTGATWRDEQYF.

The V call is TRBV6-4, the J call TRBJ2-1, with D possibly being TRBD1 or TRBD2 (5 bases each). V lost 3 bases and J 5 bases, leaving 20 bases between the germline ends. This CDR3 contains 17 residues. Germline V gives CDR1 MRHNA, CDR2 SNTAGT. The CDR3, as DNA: TGTGCCAGCAGTGATTCGAACACCGGGACCAACAACAATGAGCAGTTCTTC. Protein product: CASSDSNTGTNNNEQFF.